Listed here are 6 T cell receptor beta chains from one sample, sequenced in a study of vaccination and CD4 T cells after COVID-19. An Oncomine TCR Beta short-read assay was used to sequence the DNA from cultured CD4+ T cells. MiXCR, run by TCRdb on the PCR reads, gives a single entry per CDR3 protein. The sample carries about 11,000 distinct CDR3 sequences, around 66% recorded once. Treatment here: roughly 11-day PBMC culture with coronavirus spike peptide pools or control peptides (ViraFEST assay). These TCRs' antigens remain unknown. Input material: CD4+ T cells from blood, cultured in vitro. These receptors originate from a human donor who had recovered from COVID-19.

This clonotype was seen only a few times. The rearrangement joins TRBV20-1 to TRBJ1-5, with D uncertain. Germline lookup yields CDR1 DFQATT and CDR2 SNEGSKA (reference sequence). V lost 2 bases and J lost 0, with 11 bases in between. The length of the CDR3 is 15 residues. The CDR3 coding sequence is TGCAGTGCTAGACACGACTCCCTTAGCAATCAGCCCCAGCATTTT. Residues: CSARHDSLSNQPQHF.

The V and J genes are TRBV7-2 and TRBJ1-2; possible D gene TRBD1, 6 bases. CDR3 length equals 15 residues. The V end was cut by 5 bases, the J end by 3 bases, with 16 bases between. Germline V gene data show CDR1 as SGHTA and CDR2 as FQGNSA. CDR3 in amino acids: CASSPQWGADYGYTF. Here the CDR3 DNA reads TGTGCCAGCAGCCCCCAGTGGGGGGCGGACTATGGCTACACCTTC.

The chain employs TRBV7-9 and TRBJ1-3; maybe TRBD1 (5 bases). This CDR3 is 13 amino acids long. V was trimmed by 1 base and J by 6 bases, leaving 7 bases between them. CDR1 and CDR2 (germline): SEHNR, FQNEAQ (reference sequence). The CDR3 reads CASSLGQLNTIYF. CDR3 sequence (DNA): TGTGCCAGCAGCTTAGGACAGCTAAACACCATATATTTT.

The V gene is TRBV2, the J gene TRBJ1-1; D is possibly TRBD1 (5 bases). CDR3 length: 16 residues. V was pared by 1 base and J by 1 base, with 13 bases between. Germline lookup yields CDR1 SNHLY and CDR2 FYNNEI. The CDR3 spells CASSEGMGRPNTEAFF. CDR3 DNA: TGTGCCAGCAGTGAAGGGATGGGGCGCCCGAACACTGAAGCTTTCTTT.

J is TRBJ2-5 and V is TRBV7-3; TRBD2 matches at 10 bases. The V segment lost 3 bases and the J segment 5 bases; nucleotides outside the gene matches: 6. The CDR3 is 15 residues long. The germline CDR1 and CDR2 sequences are SGHTA and FQGTGA. This CDR3 is CASSLSGGARETQYF. The DNA for the CDR3 is TGTGCCAGCAGCTTGAGCGGGGGGGCCCGGGAGACCCAGTACTTC.

The chain recombines TRBV7-3 with TRBJ2-3; 11 positions match TRBD2. The CDR3 length is 16 residues. CDR1 and CDR2 (germline): SGHTA, FQGTGA. J gave up 2 bases and V 5 bases, and 6 bases lay outside the gene matches. The CDR3: CASSPGTSGYTDTQYF. The CDR3 nucleotides are TGTGCCAGCAGCCCGGGGACTAGCGGATACACAGATACGCAGTATTTT.